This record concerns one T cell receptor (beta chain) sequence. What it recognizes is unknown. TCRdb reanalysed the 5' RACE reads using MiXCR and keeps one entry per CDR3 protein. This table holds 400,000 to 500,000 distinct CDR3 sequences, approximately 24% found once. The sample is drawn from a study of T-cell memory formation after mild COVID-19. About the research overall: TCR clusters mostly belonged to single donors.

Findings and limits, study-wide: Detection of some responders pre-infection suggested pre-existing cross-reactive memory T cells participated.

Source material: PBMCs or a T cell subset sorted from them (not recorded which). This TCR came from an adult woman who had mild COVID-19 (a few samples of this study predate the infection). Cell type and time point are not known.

The CDR3: CASSERRGGHYGYTF. CDR3 bases: TGTGCCAGCAGTGAGCGTAGAGGGGGCCACTATGGCTACACCTTC. This chain uses TRBV27 with TRBJ1-2; 7 nucleotides align to TRBD1. Germline CDR1 is MNHEY and CDR2 is SMNVEV (reference sequence). The CDR3 totals 15 residues. The V and J ends lost 5 bases and 3 bases, in that order; junction bases with no gene match: 9.